This T cell receptor beta chain comes out of a study of T cell responses to AZD1222 COVID-19 vaccine. This table comes from immunoSEQ multiplex PCR, and its TCRdb copy is limited to in-frame clones, with some not included. The sample holds roughly 55,000 clones, around nine tenths seen once. CDR3 length: 17 residues. J was trimmed by 4 bases and V by 0 bases; bases with no gene match: 11. Germline CDR1 and CDR2: LGHNA and YSLEER. Sequencing was performed on peripheral blood, taken on day 0 of AZD1222 vaccination. The rearrangement uses TRBV4-3 and TRBJ1-2; TRBD1 matches 7 bases. This sequence originates from an adult in good health. CDR3 sequence: CASSQDPDRSTFYGYTF. The CDR3 DNA reads as TGCGCCAGCAGCCAAGATCCGGACAGGTCAACCTTCTATGGCTACACCTTC.